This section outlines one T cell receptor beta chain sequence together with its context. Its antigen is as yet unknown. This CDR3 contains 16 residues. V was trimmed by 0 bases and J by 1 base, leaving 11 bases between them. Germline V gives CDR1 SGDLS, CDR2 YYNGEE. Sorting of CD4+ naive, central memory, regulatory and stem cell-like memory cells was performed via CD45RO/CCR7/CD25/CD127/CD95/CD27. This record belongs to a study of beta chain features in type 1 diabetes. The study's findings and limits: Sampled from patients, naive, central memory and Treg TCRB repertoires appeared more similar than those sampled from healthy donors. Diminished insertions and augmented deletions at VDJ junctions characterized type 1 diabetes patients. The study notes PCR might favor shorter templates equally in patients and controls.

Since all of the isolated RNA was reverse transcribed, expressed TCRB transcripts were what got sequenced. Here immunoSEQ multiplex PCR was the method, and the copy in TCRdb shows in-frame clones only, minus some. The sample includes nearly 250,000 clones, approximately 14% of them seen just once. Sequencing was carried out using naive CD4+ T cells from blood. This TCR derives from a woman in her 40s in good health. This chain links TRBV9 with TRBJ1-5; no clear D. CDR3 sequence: CASSVARPNSNQPQHF. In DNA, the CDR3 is TGTGCCAGCAGCGTAGCTAGGCCGAACAGCAATCAGCCCCAGCATTTT.